This entry is about one T cell receptor beta chain. Its antigen is not known. This CDR3 spans 12 amino acids. V gave up 11 bases and J gave up 7 bases, with 15 bases separating them. Germline-derived CDR1 and CDR2 are ENHRY and SYGVKD. Each single cDNA molecule received a unique molecular identifier. TCRdb processed the 5' RACE reads anew with MiXCR; each CDR3 protein has one entry. The sample yields around 50,000 distinct CDR3 sequences, roughly 5.9% seen once. This sample was taken from a study of early T cells in non-severe SARS-CoV-2 infection. About the research overall: Sequencing of unsorted whole blood was done on bulk RNA, leaving chains unpaired.

Whole-study findings and limits: The study's VDJdb matching favored anti-spike CD8 responses and missed private and CD4 specificities.

The specimen sequenced was whole blood. V usage is TRBV10-3 and J usage is TRBJ2-1; D perhaps matches TRBD2 (6 bases). This sequence originates from an adult who was a healthcare worker with PCR-confirmed SARS-CoV-2 infection or an uninfected control (not recorded which). The CDR3 coding sequence is TGTGCCGCCGGGGAGGTGAGGAATGAGCAGTTCTTC. Amino acids: CAAGEVRNEQFF.